One and the same sample provided the 5 T cell receptor beta chains below, sequenced in a study of blood T cell repertoires in COVID-19. The table came from immunoSEQ multiplex PCR; TCRdb's copy has only in-frame clones and leaves some out. The sample contains fewer than 45,000 clones, around four fifths of which appear only once. Sequenced input: peripheral blood. Receptors were obtained from a human donor in a cohort sampled during active COVID-19.

This chain joins TRBV19 and TRBJ2-3, with no clear D. CDR1 is LNHDA and CDR2 is SQIVND in the germline V gene (reference sequence). The CDR3 is made up of 14 amino acids. The V and J ends lost 4 bases and 0 bases respectively, with 8 bases between them. CDR3 in amino acids: CASSSQVSTDTQYF. CDR3 nucleotides: TGTGCCAGTAGTAGTCAGGTGAGCACAGATACGCAGTATTTT.

The genes are TRBV6-5 and TRBJ2-7, with 10 positions matching TRBD1. The CDR3 spans 15 residues. J lost 1 base, V lost 2 bases, and 2 bases had no gene match. Germline V gene lookup returns CDR1 MNHEY and CDR2 SVGAGI. The CDR3 loop is CASSYADRGSYEQYF. The DNA for the CDR3 is TGTGCCAGCAGTTACGCGGACAGGGGGTCCTACGAGCAGTACTTC.

The chain recombines TRBV5-1 with TRBJ1-4; the match to TRBD1 covers 8 bases. V lost 0 bases and J lost 8; bases outside the gene matches: 6. The germline gives CDR1 SGHRS, CDR2 YFSETQ. The CDR3 has 15 residues. As DNA, the CDR3 is TGCGCCAGCAGCTTGGGGACAGGGCCAGGGGAAAAACTGTTTTTT. Protein product: CASSLGTGPGEKLFF. Full variable domain (remainder filled in from reference TRBV5-1 and TRBJ1-4): KAGVTQTPRYLIKTRGQQVTLSCSPISGHRSVSWYQQTPGQGLQFLFEYFSETQRNKGNFPGRFSGRQFSNSRSEMNVSTLELGDSALYLCASSLGTGPGEKLFFGSGTQLSVL.

This rearrangement joins TRBV7-9 to TRBJ2-2, with 13 nucleotides matching TRBD2. The CDR3 contains 17 residues. CDR1 is SEHNR and CDR2 is FQNEAQ in the germline V gene (reference sequence). V was pared by 3 bases and J by 8 bases, with 9 bases of the junction left unmatched. This chain's CDR3 is CASSLDTSGGAIGELFF. The DNA for the CDR3 is TGTGCCAGCAGCTTGGACACTAGCGGGGGGGCCATAGGGGAGCTGTTTTTT.

This chain uses TRBV20-1 with TRBJ1-5, with 7 bases aligning to TRBD1. This CDR3 has 14 amino acids. CDR1 DFQATT and CDR2 SNEGSKA come from the germline V gene (reference sequence). J was trimmed by 1 base and V by 3 bases; bases with no gene match: 3. The CDR3 DNA is TGCAGTGCTAGTGGACAGGTGAGCAATCAGCCCCAGCATTTT. This encodes CSASGQVSNQPQHF.